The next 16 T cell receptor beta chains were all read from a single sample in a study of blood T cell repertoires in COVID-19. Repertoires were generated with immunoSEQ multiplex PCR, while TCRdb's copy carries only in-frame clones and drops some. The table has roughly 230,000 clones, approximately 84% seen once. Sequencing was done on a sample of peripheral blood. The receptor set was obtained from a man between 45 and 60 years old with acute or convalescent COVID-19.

The CDR3 spells CASSFRWSGRASPYEQYF. Here the CDR3 DNA reads TGTGCCAGCAGCTTCAGATGGAGCGGGAGGGCCTCACCCTACGAGCAGTACTTC. The chain recombines TRBV7-2 with TRBJ2-7, with TRBD2 identical over 10 bases. This CDR3 has 18 amino acids. With 3 bases clipped from V and 2 bases from J, the junction kept 13 bases outside the gene matches. Germline V CDR1 and CDR2: SGHTA, FQGNSA.

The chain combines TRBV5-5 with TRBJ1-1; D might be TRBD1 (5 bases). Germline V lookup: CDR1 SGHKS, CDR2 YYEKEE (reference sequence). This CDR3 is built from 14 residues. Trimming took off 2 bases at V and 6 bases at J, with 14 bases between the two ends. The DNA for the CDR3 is TGTGCCAGCAGCTTCAGGGTTGGAGGGCCTGAAGCTTTCTTT. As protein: CASSFRVGGPEAFF.

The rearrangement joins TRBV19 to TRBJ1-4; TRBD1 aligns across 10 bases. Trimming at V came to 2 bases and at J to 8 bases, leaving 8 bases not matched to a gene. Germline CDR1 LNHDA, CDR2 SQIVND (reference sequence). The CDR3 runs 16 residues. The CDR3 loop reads CASSISVGQGREKLFF. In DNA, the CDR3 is TGTGCCAGTAGTATATCTGTGGGACAGGGGAGAGAAAAACTGTTTTTT. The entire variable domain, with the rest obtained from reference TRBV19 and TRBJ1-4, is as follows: DGGITQSPKYLFRKEGQNVTLSCEQNLNHDAMYWYRQDPGQGLRLIYYSQIVNDFQKGDIAEGYSVSREKKESFPLTVTSAQKNPTAFYLCASSISVGQGREKLFFGSGTQLSVL.

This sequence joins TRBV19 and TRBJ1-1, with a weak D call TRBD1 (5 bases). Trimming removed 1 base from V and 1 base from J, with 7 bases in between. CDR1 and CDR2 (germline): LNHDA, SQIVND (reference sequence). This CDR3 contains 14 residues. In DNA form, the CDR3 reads TGTGCCAGTAGTATAGGACAGTCGAACACTGAAGCTTTCTTT. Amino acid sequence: CASSIGQSNTEAFF. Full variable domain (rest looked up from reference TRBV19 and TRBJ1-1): DGGITQSPKYLFRKEGQNVTLSCEQNLNHDAMYWYRQDPGQGLRLIYYSQIVNDFQKGDIAEGYSVSREKKESFPLTVTSAQKNPTAFYLCASSIGQSNTEAFFGQGTRLTVV.

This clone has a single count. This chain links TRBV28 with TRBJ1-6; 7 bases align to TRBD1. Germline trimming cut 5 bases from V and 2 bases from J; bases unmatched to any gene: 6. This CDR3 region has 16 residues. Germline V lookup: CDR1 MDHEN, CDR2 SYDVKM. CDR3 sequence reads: CASSLPTGTYNSPLHF. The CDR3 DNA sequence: TGTGCCAGCAGTCTTCCGACAGGGACCTATAATTCACCCCTCCACTTT. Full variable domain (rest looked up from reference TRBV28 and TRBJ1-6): DVKVTQSSRYLVKRTGEKVFLECVQDMDHENMFWYRQDPGLGLRLIYFSYDVKMKEKGDIPEGYSVSREKKERFSLILESASTNQTSMYLCASSLPTGTYNSPLHFGNGTRLTVT.

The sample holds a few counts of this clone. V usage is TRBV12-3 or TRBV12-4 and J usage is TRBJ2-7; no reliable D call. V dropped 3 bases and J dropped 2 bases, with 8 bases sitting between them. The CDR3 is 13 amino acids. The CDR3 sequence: CASSFDSAYEQYF. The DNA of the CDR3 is TGTGCCAGCAGTTTTGACTCCGCCTACGAGCAGTACTTC.

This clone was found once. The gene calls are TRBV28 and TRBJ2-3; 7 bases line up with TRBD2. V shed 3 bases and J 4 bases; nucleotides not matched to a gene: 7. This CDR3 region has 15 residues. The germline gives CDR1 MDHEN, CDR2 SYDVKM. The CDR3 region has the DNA TGTGCCAGCAGTTTGTTTGGCGGGAGATCAGATACGCAGTATTTT. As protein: CASSLFGGRSDTQYF.

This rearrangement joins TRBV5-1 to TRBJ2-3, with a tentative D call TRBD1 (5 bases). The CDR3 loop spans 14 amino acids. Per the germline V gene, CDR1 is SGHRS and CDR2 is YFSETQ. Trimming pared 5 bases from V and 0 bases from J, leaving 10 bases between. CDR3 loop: CASRSGASTDTQYF. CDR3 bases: TGCGCCAGCAGGTCTGGGGCTAGCACAGATACGCAGTATTTT. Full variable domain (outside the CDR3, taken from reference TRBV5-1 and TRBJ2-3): KAGVTQTPRYLIKTRGQQVTLSCSPISGHRSVSWYQQTPGQGLQFLFEYFSETQRNKGNFPGRFSGRQFSNSRSEMNVSTLELGDSALYLCASRSGASTDTQYFGPGTRLTVL.

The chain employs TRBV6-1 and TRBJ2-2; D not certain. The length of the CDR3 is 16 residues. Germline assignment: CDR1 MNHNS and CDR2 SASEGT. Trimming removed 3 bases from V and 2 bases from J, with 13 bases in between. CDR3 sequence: CASSDIGPRNTGELFF. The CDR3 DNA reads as TGTGCCAGCAGTGATATTGGGCCGAGAAACACCGGGGAGCTGTTTTTT.

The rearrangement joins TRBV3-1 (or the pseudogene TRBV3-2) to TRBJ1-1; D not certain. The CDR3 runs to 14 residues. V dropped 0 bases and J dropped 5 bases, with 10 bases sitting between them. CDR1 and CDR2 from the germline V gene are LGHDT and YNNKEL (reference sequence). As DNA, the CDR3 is TGTGCCAGCAGCCAAGATGGAGGGTGGACTGAAGCTTTCTTT. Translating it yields CASSQDGGWTEAFF.

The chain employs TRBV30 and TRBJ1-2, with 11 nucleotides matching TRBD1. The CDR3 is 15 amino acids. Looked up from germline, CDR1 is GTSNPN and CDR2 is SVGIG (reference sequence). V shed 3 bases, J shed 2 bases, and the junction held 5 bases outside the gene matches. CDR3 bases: TGTGCCTGGAGCGGACAGGGGGCGGGAAACTATGGCTACACCTTC. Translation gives CAWSGQGAGNYGYTF.

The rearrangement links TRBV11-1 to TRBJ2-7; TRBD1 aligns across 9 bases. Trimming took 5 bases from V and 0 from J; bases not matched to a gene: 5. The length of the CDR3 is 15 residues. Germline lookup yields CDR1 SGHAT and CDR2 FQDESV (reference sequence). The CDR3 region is CASSETGGPSYEQYF. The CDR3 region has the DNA TGTGCCAGCAGCGAGACAGGGGGGCCCTCCTACGAGCAGTACTTC.

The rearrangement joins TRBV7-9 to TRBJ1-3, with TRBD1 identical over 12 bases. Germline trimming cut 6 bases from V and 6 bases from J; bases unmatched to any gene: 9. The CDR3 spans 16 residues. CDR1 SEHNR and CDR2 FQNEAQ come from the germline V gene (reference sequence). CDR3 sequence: CASRGQGATRENTIYF. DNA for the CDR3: TGTGCCAGCAGGGGACAGGGGGCTACTCGTGAAAACACCATATATTTT. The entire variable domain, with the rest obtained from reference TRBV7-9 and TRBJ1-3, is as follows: DTGVSQNPRHKITKRGQNVTFRCDPISEHNRLYWYRQTLGQGPEFLTYFQNEAQLEKSRLLSDRFSAERPKGSFSTLEIQRTEQGDSAMYLCASRGQGATRENTIYFGEGSWLTVV.

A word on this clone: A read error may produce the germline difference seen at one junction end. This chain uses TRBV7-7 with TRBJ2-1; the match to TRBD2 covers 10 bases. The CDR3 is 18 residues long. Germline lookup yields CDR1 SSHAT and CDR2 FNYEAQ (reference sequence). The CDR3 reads CASSKGPYLAGVYNEQFF. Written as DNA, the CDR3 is TGTGCTAGCAGCAAAGGGCCCTACCTAGCGGGAGTATACAATGAGCAGTTCTTC.

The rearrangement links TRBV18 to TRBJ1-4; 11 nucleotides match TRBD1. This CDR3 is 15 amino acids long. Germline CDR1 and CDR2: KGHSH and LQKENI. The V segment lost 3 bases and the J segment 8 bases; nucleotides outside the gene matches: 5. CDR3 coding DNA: TGTGCCAGCTCACCTCGGACAGGGGGCGAGGAAAAACTGTTTTTT. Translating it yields CASSPRTGGEEKLFF.

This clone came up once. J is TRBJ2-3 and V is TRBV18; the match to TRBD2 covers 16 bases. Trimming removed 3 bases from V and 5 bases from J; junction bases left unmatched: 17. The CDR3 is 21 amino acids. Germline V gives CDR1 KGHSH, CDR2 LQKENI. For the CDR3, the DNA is TGTGCCAGCTCACCTCTCCCCGGGACTAGCGGGAGGGCCAAGATCGGAGATACGCAGTATTTT. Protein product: CASSPLPGTSGRAKIGDTQYF.